The 21 T cell receptor beta chains reported below all come from one sample, sequenced in a study of shared clonotypes between healthy human individuals. Assay used: immunoSEQ multiplex PCR; TCRdb lists only in-frame clones, some missing. This table has around 1.9 million clones, around 93% appearing once. CD8 cells classed as naive were CD45RO-negative and positively selected for CCR7, excluding terminally differentiated effector memory CD45RA+ cells. The specimen sequenced was naive CD8+ T cells from PBMCs. Receptors originate from a man between 18 and 35 years old in good health. Some clones in this sample may be carry-over from other donors' samples.

Turning to this clone: This sample also contains other DNA sequences that code for the same CDR3. The V gene is TRBV7-2, the J gene TRBJ2-1; D uncertain. The V end lost 2 bases, the J end lost 7 bases, and 9 bases lay between the germline ends. Germline V gene lookup returns CDR1 SGHTA and CDR2 FQGNSA. The CDR3 is 13 residues long. CDR3 loop: CASSLSRRNEQFF. The CDR3 DNA reads TGTGCCAGCAGCTTAAGCCGCAGGAATGAGCAGTTCTTC.

This sequence joins TRBV9 and TRBJ2-7, with D possibly TRBD2 on 5 matching bases. CDR3 length: 15 amino acids. Trimming shortened V by 3 bases and J by 0 bases, and 13 bases separated the two germline ends. The germline gives CDR1 SGDLS, CDR2 YYNGEE. CDR3 nucleotides: TGTGCCAGCAGCGGAGGAAGCGGTCTCTCCTACGAGCAGTACTTC. It specifies CASSGGSGLSYEQYF.

The V and J genes are TRBV11-2 and TRBJ1-1; TRBD1 might be the D (6 bases). CDR3 length equals 15 residues. Between the trimmed V and J ends, which lost 5 bases and 1 base, there was a span of 14 bases. The germline gives CDR1 SGHAT, CDR2 FQNNGV. The CDR3 is CASSGRTAKNTEAFF. The CDR3 DNA sequence: TGTGCCAGCAGCGGACGGACAGCTAAGAACACTGAAGCTTTCTTT.

The genes are TRBV27 and TRBJ2-7; unclear D gene. The germline gives CDR1 MNHEY, CDR2 SMNVEV (reference sequence). The CDR3 length is 11 residues. The CDR3 protein is CAFCVLGEQYF. The CDR3 DNA reads as TGTGCTTTTTGCGTATTAGGGGAGCAGTACTTC.

Of note for this clone: The same CDR3 can be traced to other DNA sequences in this sample. The chain links TRBV29-1 to TRBJ2-1, with 7 bases matching TRBD2. Germline V lookup: CDR1 SQVTM, CDR2 ANQGSEA. With V trimmed by 5 bases and J by 0 bases, 4 bases remained unmatched. The CDR3 is 14 amino acids. In DNA form, the CDR3 reads TGCAGCGTTTCGCGGGGGAGCTCCTACAATGAGCAGTTCTTC. It codes for CSVSRGSSYNEQFF.

This clone was found once. The genes are TRBV9 and TRBJ2-2, with 11 bases aligning to TRBD1. Germline CDR1 SGDLS, CDR2 YYNGEE. This CDR3 comprises 16 residues. V was pared by 4 bases and J by 9 bases, with 11 bases of the junction left unmatched. The CDR3 DNA follows: TGTGCCAGCAGCCCCCACCCCGGGACAGGGGGGAGGGAGCTGTTTTTT. Translating gives CASSPHPGTGGRELFF.

A note on this clone: Additional DNA sequences in this sample encode the identical CDR3. The rearrangement uses TRBV9 and TRBJ2-1; D gene unclear. The V end was cut by 1 base, the J end by 4 bases, with 6 bases between. The CDR3 consists of 13 residues. Germline V gene lookup returns CDR1 SGDLS and CDR2 YYNGEE. The CDR3 loop reads CASSVPGYNEQFF. The CDR3 nucleotides are TGTGCCAGCAGCGTACCGGGTTACAATGAGCAGTTCTTC.

The chain employs TRBV5-4 and TRBJ2-5, with 9 bases aligning to TRBD1. Trimming took 4 bases from V and 5 from J; bases not matched to a gene: 9. Looked up from germline, CDR1 is SGHNT and CDR2 is YYREEE (reference sequence). The CDR3 length is 15 residues. As DNA, the CDR3 is TGTGCCAGCAGCCGGACAGGGGACCACTGGGAGACCCAGTACTTC. This codes for CASSRTGDHWETQYF.

The gene calls are TRBV27 and TRBJ2-1, with 8 nucleotides matching TRBD2. The V segment lost 3 bases and the J segment 7 bases; nucleotides outside the gene matches: 5. Germline V gives CDR1 MNHEY, CDR2 SMNVEV (reference sequence). The CDR3 contains 14 residues. The CDR3 DNA is TGTGCCAGCAGTTTTTTGACTAGCGAGAATGAGCAGTTCTTC. Its translation: CASSFLTSENEQFF.

This clone was seen once. V usage is TRBV9 and J usage is TRBJ2-7; 7 nucleotides align to TRBD1. V lost 3 bases and J lost 3; bases outside the gene matches: 9. Germline loops: CDR1 SGDLS, CDR2 YYNGEE. This CDR3 has 15 residues. CDR3 residues: CASSAQMGQYYEQYF. The CDR3 nucleotides read TGTGCCAGCAGCGCACAAATGGGACAGTACTACGAGCAGTACTTC.

The chain links TRBV9 to TRBJ2-2; D may be TRBD1 or TRBD2 (5 bases each). The CDR3 has 15 amino acids. The germline V gene has CDR1 SGDLS and CDR2 YYNGEE. The ends were cut back, 3 bases at V and 4 bases at J, with 13 bases in the middle. CDR3 amino acids: CASSGKGGGTGELFF. CDR3 DNA: TGTGCCAGCAGCGGAAAGGGTGGGGGCACCGGGGAGCTGTTTTTT.

The genes are TRBV27 and TRBJ2-7; 7 positions match TRBD2. The CDR3 extends over 12 amino acids. The V gene's germline CDR1 is MNHEY and CDR2 SMNVEV (reference sequence). J gave up 6 bases and V 7 bases, and 6 bases lay outside the gene matches. CDR3: CASNQRGGEQYF. The CDR3 bases are TGTGCCAGCAATCAGCGGGGTGGCGAGCAGTACTTC.

The V gene is TRBV15, the J gene TRBJ2-7; D may be TRBD1 or TRBD2 (5 bases each). The V and J ends lost 0 bases and 0 bases respectively, with 21 bases between them. Germline lookup yields CDR1 LNHNV and CDR2 YYDKDF (reference sequence). The CDR3 has 19 residues. CDR3 in amino acids: CATSRDPLSPGPSSYEQYF. For the CDR3, the DNA is TGTGCCACCAGCAGAGATCCCCTCTCACCGGGACCGAGCTCCTACGAGCAGTACTTC. Using reference TRBV15 and TRBJ2-7 for the parts outside the CDR3, the full variable domain is DAMVIQNPRYQVTQFGKPVTLSCSQTLNHNVMYWYQQKSSQAPKLLFHYYDKDFNNEADTPDNFQSRRPNTSFCFLDIRSPGLGDTAMYLCATSRDPLSPGPSSYEQYFGPGTRLTVT.

The gene calls are TRBV15 and TRBJ1-2, with 8 positions matching TRBD1. Germline lookup yields CDR1 LNHNV and CDR2 YYDKDF (reference sequence). V lost 5 bases and J lost 4; bases outside the gene matches: 3. CDR3 size: 13 residues. In nucleotides, the CDR3 is TGTGCCACCAGCCAAGGACAGGGCTATGGCTACACCTTC. It translates to CATSQGQGYGYTF.

The sample holds one count of this clone. This chain links TRBV4-1 with TRBJ2-1, with D perhaps TRBD1 or TRBD2 (5 bases each). The ends were cut back, 3 bases at V and 2 bases at J, with 17 bases in the middle. Germline V gene sequence: CDR1 MGHRA, CDR2 YSYEKL. This CDR3 comprises 17 residues. This CDR3 is CASSQVGGRGPYNEQFF. The CDR3 region has the DNA TGCGCCAGCAGCCAGGTTGGGGGACGAGGGCCCTACAATGAGCAGTTCTTC.

This clone was observed once. The chain links TRBV27 to TRBJ2-3; D not resolved. The CDR3 runs 16 residues. The V gene's germline CDR1 is MNHEY and CDR2 SMNVEV (reference sequence). Trimming took off 1 base at V and 4 bases at J, with 15 bases between the two ends. The chain's CDR3 is CASSLLNPTLADTQYF. In DNA, the CDR3 is TGTGCCAGCAGTTTATTGAACCCCACCCTAGCAGATACGCAGTATTTT.

The genes are TRBV28 and TRBJ2-7; 9 bases map to TRBD2. Germline V lookup: CDR1 MDHEN, CDR2 SYDVKM. V lost 4 bases and J lost 0; bases outside the gene matches: 16. This CDR3 comprises 19 residues. In nucleotides, the CDR3 is TGTGCCAGCAGTTCCCCCACCCCTTCGACTAGCGGAAGCTCCTACGAGCAGTACTTC. It encodes CASSSPTPSTSGSSYEQYF.

V usage is TRBV9 and J usage is TRBJ2-1, with D perhaps TRBD1 or TRBD2 (6 bases each). The CDR3 is made up of 15 amino acids. Germline V gives CDR1 SGDLS, CDR2 YYNGEE. Trimming left V 4 bases short and J 5 bases short, with 16 bases between. CDR3 DNA: TGTGCCAGCAGCAGGGGAGGCAGGGGCCACAATGAGCAGTTCTTC. This codes for CASSRGGRGHNEQFF.

Notes on this clone: This same CDR3 is encoded by further DNA sequences in the sample. The chain carries TRBV7-9 and TRBJ2-1; TRBD1 might be the D (6 bases). V dropped 2 bases and J dropped 0 bases, with 8 bases sitting between them. Germline V CDR1 and CDR2: SEHNR, FQNEAQ (reference sequence). There are 15 residues in the CDR3. CDR3 sequence (DNA): TGTGCCAGCAGCTTATCACAGGGCTCCTACAATGAGCAGTTCTTC. Protein product: CASSLSQGSYNEQFF.

This chain connects TRBV7-9 to TRBJ2-6, with a weak D call TRBD1 (5 bases). The CDR3 covers 18 residues. V was pared by 7 bases and J by 3 bases, with 22 bases between. The germline CDR1 and CDR2 sequences are SEHNR and FQNEAQ (reference sequence). The CDR3 sequence: CASTSTEATVRGANVLTF. The CDR3 DNA reads TGTGCCAGCACCTCTACCGAAGCGACAGTGCGTGGGGCCAACGTCCTGACTTTC.

The rearrangement uses TRBV6-1 and TRBJ2-5; weak D call: TRBD1 (6 bases). V was shortened by 4 bases and J by 5 bases, with 14 bases between the two germline ends. Germline CDR1 MNHNS, CDR2 SASEGT. The CDR3 sequence is 14 residues long. The CDR3 DNA reads as TGTGCCAGCAGTGGAAGGGGGTTCGGGGAGACCCAGTACTTC. This encodes CASSGRGFGETQYF.